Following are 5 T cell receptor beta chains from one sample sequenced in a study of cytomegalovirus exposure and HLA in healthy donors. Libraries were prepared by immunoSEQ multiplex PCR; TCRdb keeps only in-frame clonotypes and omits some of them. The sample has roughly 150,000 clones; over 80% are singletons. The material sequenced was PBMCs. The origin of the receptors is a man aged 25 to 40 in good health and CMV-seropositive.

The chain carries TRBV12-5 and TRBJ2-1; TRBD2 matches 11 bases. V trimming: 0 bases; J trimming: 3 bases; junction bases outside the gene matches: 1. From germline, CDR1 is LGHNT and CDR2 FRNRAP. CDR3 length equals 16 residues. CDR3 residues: CASGLVLAGGYNEQFF. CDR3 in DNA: TGTGCTAGTGGTTTGGTCCTAGCGGGGGGCTACAATGAGCAGTTCTTC.

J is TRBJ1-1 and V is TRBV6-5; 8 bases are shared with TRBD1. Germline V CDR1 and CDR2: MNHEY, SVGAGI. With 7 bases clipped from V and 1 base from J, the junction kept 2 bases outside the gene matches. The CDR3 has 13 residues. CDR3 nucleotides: TGTGCCAGCAATGGACAGGGGAACACTGAAGCTTTCTTT. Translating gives CASNGQGNTEAFF.

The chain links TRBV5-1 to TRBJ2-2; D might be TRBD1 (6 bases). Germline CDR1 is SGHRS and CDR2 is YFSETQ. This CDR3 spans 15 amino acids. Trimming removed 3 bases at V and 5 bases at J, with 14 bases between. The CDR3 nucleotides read TGCGCCAGCAGCTCTATTGAGGGGGATACCGGGGAGCTGTTTTTT. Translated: CASSSIEGDTGELFF.

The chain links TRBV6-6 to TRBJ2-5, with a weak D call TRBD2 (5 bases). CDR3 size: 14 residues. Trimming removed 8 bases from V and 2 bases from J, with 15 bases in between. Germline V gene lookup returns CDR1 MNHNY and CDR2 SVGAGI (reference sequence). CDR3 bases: TGTGCCAGCCACCTCTCGGGAAAACAAGAGACCCAGTACTTC. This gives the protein CASHLSGKQETQYF.

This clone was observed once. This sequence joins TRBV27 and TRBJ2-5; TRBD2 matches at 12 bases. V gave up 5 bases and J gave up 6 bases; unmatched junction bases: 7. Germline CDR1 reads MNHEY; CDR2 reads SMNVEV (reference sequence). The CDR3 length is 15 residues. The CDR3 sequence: CASSRLAGGLKTQYF. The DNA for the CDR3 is TGTGCCAGCAGTAGGCTAGCGGGGGGGCTGAAGACCCAGTACTTC.